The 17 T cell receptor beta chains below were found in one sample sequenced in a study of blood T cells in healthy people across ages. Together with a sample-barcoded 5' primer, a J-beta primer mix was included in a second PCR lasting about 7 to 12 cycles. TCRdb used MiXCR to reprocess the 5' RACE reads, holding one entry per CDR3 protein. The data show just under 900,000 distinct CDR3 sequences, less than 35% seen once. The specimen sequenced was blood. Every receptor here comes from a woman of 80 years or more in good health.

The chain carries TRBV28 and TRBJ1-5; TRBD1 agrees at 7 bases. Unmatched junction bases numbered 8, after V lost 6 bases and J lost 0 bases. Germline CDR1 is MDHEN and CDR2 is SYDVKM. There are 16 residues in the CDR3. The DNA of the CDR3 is TGTGCCAGCAGCGACAGGGACTACAATAGCAATCAGCCCCAGCATTTT. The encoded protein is CASSDRDYNSNQPQHF.

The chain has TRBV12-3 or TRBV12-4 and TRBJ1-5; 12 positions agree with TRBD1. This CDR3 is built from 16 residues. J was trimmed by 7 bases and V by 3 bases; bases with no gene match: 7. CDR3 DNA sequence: TGTGCCAGCAGTTTCGGGGACAGGGGGCTCGGGCAGCCCCAGCATTTT. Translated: CASSFGDRGLGQPQHF.

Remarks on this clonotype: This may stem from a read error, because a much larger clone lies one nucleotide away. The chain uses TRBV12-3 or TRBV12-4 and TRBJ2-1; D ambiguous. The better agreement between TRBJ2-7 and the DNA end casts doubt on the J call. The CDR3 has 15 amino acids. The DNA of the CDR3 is TGTGCCAGCAGTTTACCGGCAGACAATCACAATGAGCAGTACTTC. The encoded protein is CASSLPADNHNEQYF.

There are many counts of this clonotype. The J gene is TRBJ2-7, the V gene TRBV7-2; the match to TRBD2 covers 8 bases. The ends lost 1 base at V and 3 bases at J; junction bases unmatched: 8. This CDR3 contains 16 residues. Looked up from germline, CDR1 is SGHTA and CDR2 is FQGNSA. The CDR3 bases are TGTGCCAGCAGCTTAGGATCAGCGGGGGTCCGCTACGAGCAGTACTTC. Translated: CASSLGSAGVRYEQYF.

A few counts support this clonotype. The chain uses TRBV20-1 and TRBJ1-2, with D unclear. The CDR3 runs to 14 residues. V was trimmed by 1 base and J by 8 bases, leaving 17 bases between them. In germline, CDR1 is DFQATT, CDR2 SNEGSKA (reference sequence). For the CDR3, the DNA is TGCAGTGCTAGAGTATCAAGGGCCGTTGAGGGCTACACCTTC. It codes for CSARVSRAVEGYTF.

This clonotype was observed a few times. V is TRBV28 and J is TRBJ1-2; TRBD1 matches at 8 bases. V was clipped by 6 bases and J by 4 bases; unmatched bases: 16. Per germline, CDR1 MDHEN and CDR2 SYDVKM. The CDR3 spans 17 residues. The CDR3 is CASRREKTGAPSYGYTF. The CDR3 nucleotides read TGTGCCAGCAGGCGCGAAAAGACAGGGGCCCCCTCCTATGGCTACACCTTC.

CDR3 loop: CASSLIWGGYNEQFF. The DNA of the CDR3 is TGTGCCAGCAGCTTAATCTGGGGGGGGTACAATGAGCAGTTCTTC. This chain joins TRBV7-3 and TRBJ2-1, with TRBD2 identical over 7 bases. The CDR3 runs 15 residues. Germline trimming cut 1 base from V and 4 bases from J; bases unmatched to any gene: 4. In germline, CDR1 is SGHTA, CDR2 FQGTGA.

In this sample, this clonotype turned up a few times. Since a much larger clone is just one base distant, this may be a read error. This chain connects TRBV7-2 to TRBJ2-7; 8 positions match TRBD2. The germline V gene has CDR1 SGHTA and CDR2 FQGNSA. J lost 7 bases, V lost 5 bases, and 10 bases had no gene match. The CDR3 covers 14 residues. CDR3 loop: CASSRAGLVNEQYF. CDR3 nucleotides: TGTGCCAGCAGCCGTGCGGGACTAGTAAATGAGCAGTACTTC.

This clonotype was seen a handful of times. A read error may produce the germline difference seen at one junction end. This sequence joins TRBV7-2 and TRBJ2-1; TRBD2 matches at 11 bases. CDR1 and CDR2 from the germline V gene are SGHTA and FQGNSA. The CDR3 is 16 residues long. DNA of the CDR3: TGTGCCAGCAGCAGTAGCGGGGGGGCCTCCTACAGTGAGCAGTTCTTC. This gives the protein CASSSSGGASYSEQFF.

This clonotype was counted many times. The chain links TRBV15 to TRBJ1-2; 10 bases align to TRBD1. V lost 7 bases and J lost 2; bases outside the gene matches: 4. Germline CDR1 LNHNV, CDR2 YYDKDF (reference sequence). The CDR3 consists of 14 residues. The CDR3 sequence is CATTRDRGNYGYTF. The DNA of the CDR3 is TGTGCCACCACCCGGGACAGGGGCAACTATGGCTACACCTTC.

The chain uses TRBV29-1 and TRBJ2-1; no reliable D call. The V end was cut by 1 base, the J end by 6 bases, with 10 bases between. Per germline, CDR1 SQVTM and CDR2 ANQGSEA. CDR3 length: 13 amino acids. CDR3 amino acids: CSVEGLVGNEQFF. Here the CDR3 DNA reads TGCAGCGTTGAAGGGTTAGTTGGCAATGAGCAGTTCTTC.

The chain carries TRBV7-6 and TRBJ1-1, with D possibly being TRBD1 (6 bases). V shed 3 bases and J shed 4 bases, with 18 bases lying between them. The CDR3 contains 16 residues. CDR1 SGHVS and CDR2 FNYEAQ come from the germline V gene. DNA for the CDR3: TGTGCCAGCAGCTTGGGGGCCCGACCAAGAGGCACTGAAGCTTTCTTT. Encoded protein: CASSLGARPRGTEAFF.

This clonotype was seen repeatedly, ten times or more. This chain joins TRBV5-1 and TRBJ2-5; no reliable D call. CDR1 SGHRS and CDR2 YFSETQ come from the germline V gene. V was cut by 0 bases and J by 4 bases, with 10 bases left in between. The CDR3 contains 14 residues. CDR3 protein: CASSLATASETQYF. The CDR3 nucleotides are TGCGCCAGCAGCTTGGCCACAGCGTCAGAGACCCAGTACTTC.

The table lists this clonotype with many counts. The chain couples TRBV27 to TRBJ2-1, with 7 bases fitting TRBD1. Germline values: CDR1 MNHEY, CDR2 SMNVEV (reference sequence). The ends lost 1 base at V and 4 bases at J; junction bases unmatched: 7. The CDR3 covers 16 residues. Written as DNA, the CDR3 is TGTGCCAGCAGTTTATATGGGGACAGATTATACAATGAGCAGTTCTTC. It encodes CASSLYGDRLYNEQFF.

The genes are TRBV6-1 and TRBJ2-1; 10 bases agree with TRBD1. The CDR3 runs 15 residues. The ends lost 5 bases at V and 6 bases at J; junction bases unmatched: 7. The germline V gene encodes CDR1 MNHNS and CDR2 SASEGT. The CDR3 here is CASSPTGGVRNEQFF. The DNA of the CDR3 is TGTGCCAGCAGTCCGACAGGGGGCGTCCGCAATGAGCAGTTCTTC.

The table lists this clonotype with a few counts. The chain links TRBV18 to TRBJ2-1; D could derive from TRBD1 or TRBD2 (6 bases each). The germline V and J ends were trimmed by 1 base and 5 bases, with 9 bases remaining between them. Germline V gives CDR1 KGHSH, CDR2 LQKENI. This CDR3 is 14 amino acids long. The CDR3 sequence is CASSPQGGHNEQFF. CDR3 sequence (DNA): TGTGCCAGCTCACCACAAGGGGGGCACAATGAGCAGTTCTTC.

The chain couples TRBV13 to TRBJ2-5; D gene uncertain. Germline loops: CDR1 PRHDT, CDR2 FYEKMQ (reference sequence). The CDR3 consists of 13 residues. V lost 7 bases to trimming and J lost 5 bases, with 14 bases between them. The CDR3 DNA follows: TGTGCCAGCACCTTCGGGTCCAGCGAGACCCAGTACTTC. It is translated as CASTFGSSETQYF. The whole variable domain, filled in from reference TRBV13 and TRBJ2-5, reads AAGVIQSPRHLIKEKRETATLKCYPIPRHDTVYWYQQGPGQDPQFLISFYEKMQSDKGSIPDRFSAQQFSDYHSELNMSSLELGDSALYFCASTFGSSETQYFGPGTRLLVL.